These 13 T cell receptor beta chains originate from one sample sequenced in a study of blood T cell repertoires in COVID-19. Sequencing used immunoSEQ multiplex PCR; TCRdb keeps in-frame clones, though not all of them. The repertoire holds fewer than 300,000 clones, with around 90% as singletons. Sequenced: peripheral blood. Receptor source: a woman aged 50 to 65 with COVID-19, enrolled during active disease.

This chain connects TRBV2 to TRBJ1-1; the D is unclear. V lost 11 bases to trimming and J lost 0 bases, with 16 bases between them. The CDR3 loop spans 14 amino acids. Germline CDR1 reads SNHLY; CDR2 reads FYNNEI. The CDR3: CAVSRNGLNTEAFF. The CDR3 DNA follows: TGTGCCGTCAGCAGAAACGGGTTGAACACTGAAGCTTTCTTT.

The chain links TRBV19 to TRBJ1-3; unclear D gene. The germline gives CDR1 LNHDA, CDR2 SQIVND (reference sequence). Between the trimmed V and J ends, which lost 4 bases and 0 bases, there was a span of 10 bases. The CDR3 consists of 15 residues. The CDR3 loop is CASSSRTVSGNTIYF. The CDR3 region has the DNA TGTGCCAGTAGTAGTAGAACAGTCTCTGGAAACACCATATATTTT.

The chain has TRBV9 and TRBJ1-3; D gene unclear. V was shortened by 0 bases and J by 9 bases, with 10 bases between the two germline ends. The CDR3 consists of 13 residues. Germline CDR1 SGDLS, CDR2 YYNGEE. The DNA of the CDR3 is TGTGCCAGCAGCGTAGTGCAAGGCGGCACCATATATTTT. This gives the protein CASSVVQGGTIYF.

The chain joins TRBV7-9 to TRBJ2-7; the match to TRBD2 covers 13 bases. V was pared by 4 bases and J by 3 bases, with 6 bases of the junction left unmatched. Germline V lookup: CDR1 SEHNR, CDR2 FQNEAQ (reference sequence). This CDR3 contains 16 residues. The CDR3 here is CASSSGLAGDHYEQYF. CDR3 nucleotide sequence: TGTGCCAGCAGCTCCGGACTAGCGGGAGACCACTACGAGCAGTACTTC.

The chain combines TRBV7-2 with TRBJ2-1, with a weak D call TRBD2 (6 bases). The CDR3 extends over 14 amino acids. Trimming left V 5 bases short and J 8 bases short, with 16 bases between. CDR1 SGHTA and CDR2 FQGNSA come from the germline V gene. The CDR3 DNA reads as TGTGCCAGCAGCCGGGGACTCGGTATAGATGAGCAGTTCTTC. This sequence encodes CASSRGLGIDEQFF.

This clone was observed a few times. The chain employs TRBV5-4 and TRBJ1-2, with a possible D match to TRBD1 (6 bases). Trimming took off 4 bases at V and 4 bases at J, with 17 bases between the two ends. CDR1 and CDR2 (germline): SGHNT, YYREEE (reference sequence). The CDR3 has 15 amino acids. The CDR3 DNA sequence: TGTGCCAGCAGCCCGACGGGGGGCCTTTCCTATGGCTACACCTTC. It encodes CASSPTGGLSYGYTF.

The rearrangement links TRBV2 to TRBJ1-1; the D gene is possibly TRBD1 (5 bases). CDR1 is SNHLY, CDR2 FYNNEI, per germline. V shed 10 bases and J shed 0 bases, with 9 bases lying between them. The CDR3 runs to 12 residues. CDR3 in DNA: TGTGCCACACAGGCCCTGAACACTGAAGCTTTCTTT. Encoded protein: CATQALNTEAFF.

This clone has only a few counts. This chain uses TRBV7-9 with TRBJ2-5, with D perhaps TRBD2 (5 bases). Looked up from germline, CDR1 is SEHNR and CDR2 is FQNEAQ (reference sequence). Trimming stripped 8 bases from V and 7 bases from J, with 20 bases between. The CDR3 extends over 14 amino acids. CDR3 coding DNA: TGTGCCAGCGGTAACGCGGACTCCCTTGGGACCCAGTACTTC. Amino acids: CASGNADSLGTQYF.

The chain combines TRBV10-3 with TRBJ1-1, with D possibly TRBD1 on 6 matching bases. The germline V and J ends were trimmed by 11 bases and 4 bases, with 23 bases remaining between them. Germline values: CDR1 ENHRY, CDR2 SYGVKD. The CDR3 spans 15 residues. The CDR3 DNA sequence: TGTGCCTCCCAGGGGACCAGGGCAGTGTTCACTGAAGCTTTCTTT. It codes for CASQGTRAVFTEAFF.

About this clone: Possible read error: a much larger clone is one base away. The chain employs TRBV6-4 and TRBJ2-3, with a weak D call TRBD2 (6 bases). Per the germline V gene, CDR1 is MRHNA and CDR2 is SNTAGT. The CDR3 spans 14 residues. V lost 4 bases and J 0 bases, leaving 8 bases between the germline ends. The CDR3 region has the DNA TGTGCCAGCAGTGGGAGCGGGAGCACAGATACGCAGTATTTT. Residues: CASSGSGSTDTQYF.

The chain employs TRBV5-4 and TRBJ2-5, with D unclear. V lost 0 bases and J 5 bases, leaving 11 bases between the germline ends. The germline CDR1 and CDR2 sequences are SGHNT and YYREEE (reference sequence). This CDR3 comprises 14 residues. DNA for the CDR3: TGTGCCAGCAGCTTGGTGAGTGATTTGGAGACCCAGTACTTC. Protein product: CASSLVSDLETQYF.

The CDR3 DNA is TGTGCCAGCAGCCAACTAGCGGACAGGGTTGAAGCTTTCTTT. Translated: CASSQLADRVEAFF. This chain uses TRBV14 with TRBJ1-1; 8 bases align to TRBD1. The CDR3 consists of 14 residues. Per germline, CDR1 SGHDN and CDR2 FVKESK. Trimming at V came to 2 bases and at J to 7 bases, leaving 6 bases not matched to a gene.

In its sample, this clone was seen once. The CDR3 here is CASSAGQGNTQYF. CDR3 coding DNA: TGTGCCAGCAGCGCCGGACAGGGAAATACGCAGTATTTT. The chain recombines TRBV7-9 with TRBJ2-3; TRBD1 agrees at 8 bases. J was trimmed by 7 bases and V by 5 bases; bases with no gene match: 5. This CDR3 has 13 amino acids. Germline-derived CDR1 and CDR2 are SEHNR and FQNEAQ (reference sequence).